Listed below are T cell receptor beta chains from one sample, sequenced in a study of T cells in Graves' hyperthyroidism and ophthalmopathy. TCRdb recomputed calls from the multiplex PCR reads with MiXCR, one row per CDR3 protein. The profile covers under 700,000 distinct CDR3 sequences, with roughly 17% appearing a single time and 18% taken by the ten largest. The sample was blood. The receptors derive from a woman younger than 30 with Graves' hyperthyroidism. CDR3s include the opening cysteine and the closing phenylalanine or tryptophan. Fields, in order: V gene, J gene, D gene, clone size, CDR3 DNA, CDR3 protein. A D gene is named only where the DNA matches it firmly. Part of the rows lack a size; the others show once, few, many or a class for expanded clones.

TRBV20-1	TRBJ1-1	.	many	TGCAGTGCTAGTATGGGACATATGAACACTGAAGCTTTCTTT	CSASMGHMNTEAFF
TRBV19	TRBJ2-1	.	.	TGTGCCAGTAGTATAGTGGGGGACTTTAGAGACAAACAGTTCTTC	CASSIVGDFRDKQFF
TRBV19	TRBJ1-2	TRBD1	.	TGTGCCAGTAGTATAGAGACAGGGGGCGTTGGTGGCTACACCTTC	CASSIETGGVGGYTF
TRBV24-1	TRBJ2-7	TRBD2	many	TGTGCCACCAGGGGAGGGGCCAACGAGCAGTACTTC	CATRGGANEQYF
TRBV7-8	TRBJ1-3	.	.	TGTGCCAGCAGCTCATTCAGGGTTGCGGCTGGAAACACCATATATTTT	CASSSFRVAAGNTIYF
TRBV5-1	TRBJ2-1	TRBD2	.	TGCGCCAGCCAAAAAACTAGCGGGGGGCTCGGTGAGCAGTTCTTC	CASQKTSGGLGEQFF
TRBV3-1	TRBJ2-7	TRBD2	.	TGTGCCAGCAGCCAAGACTTCTCCGCTAGCGGGAGCTCCGAGCAGTACTTC	CASSQDFSASGSSEQYF
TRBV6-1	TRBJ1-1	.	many	TGTGCCAGCAGTGAAACGGGTGGGGGGACTGAAGCTTTCTTT	CASSETGGGTEAFF
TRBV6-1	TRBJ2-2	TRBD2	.	TGTGCCAGCAGTGTCGGGACTAGCGTACCCGGGGAGCTGTTTTTT	CASSVGTSVPGELFF
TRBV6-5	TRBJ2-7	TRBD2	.	TGTGCCAGCAGTTACTCGAAATCGGGACTAGCGGGGCACGAGCAGTACTTC	CASSYSKSGLAGHEQYF
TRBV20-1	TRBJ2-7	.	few	TGCAGTGCTAGAGATGAGGGGGGCTACGAGCAGTACTTC	CSARDEGGYEQYF
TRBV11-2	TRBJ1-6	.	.	TGTGCCAGCAGCTTAATAGACAGCTCTAATTCACCCCTCCACTTT	CASSLIDSSNSPLHF
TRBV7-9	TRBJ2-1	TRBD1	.	TGTGCCAGCAGCTGGGGACAGGGGGGCAATGAGCAGTTCTTC	CASSWGQGGNEQFF
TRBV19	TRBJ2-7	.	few	TGTGCCAGTAGTATAGCCTCCTCCTACGAGCAGTACTTC	CASSIASSYEQYF
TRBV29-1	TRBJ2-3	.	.	TGCAGCGTTGTCCCTCCGGGACCAAGCACAGATACGCAGTATTTT	CSVVPPGPSTDTQYF
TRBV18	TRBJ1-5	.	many	TGTGCCAGCTCACCAACGGGGGCGGGGGGCAATCAGCCCCAGCATTTT	CASSPTGAGGNQPQHF
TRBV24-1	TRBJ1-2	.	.	TGTGCCACCAGTGATTTCCTGAACCTCTACACCTTC	CATSDFLNLYTF
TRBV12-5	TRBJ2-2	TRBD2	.	TGTGCTAGTGGTATGGGACTAGTCGGCGGGGAGCTGTTTTTT	CASGMGLVGGELFF
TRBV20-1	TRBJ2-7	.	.	TGCAGTGCTAGATTGGACACAACCTACGAGCGGTACTTC	CSARLDTTYERYF
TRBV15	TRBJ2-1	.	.	TGTGCCACCAGCAGAGTCCTGGAGGGCTACAATGAGCAGTTCTTC	CATSRVLEGYNEQFF
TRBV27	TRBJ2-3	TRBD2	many	TGTGCCAGCAGTTTTCGGGGGGTAGGGATAGATACGCAGTATTTT	CASSFRGVGIDTQYF
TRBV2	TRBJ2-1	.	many	TGTGCCAGCAGTGCCAAACAGCTCAGTCGTTACAATGAGCAGTTCTTC	CASSAKQLSRYNEQFF
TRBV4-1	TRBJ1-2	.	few	TGCGCCAGCAGCCAAGTCCCGGGGGCGGATGGCTACACCTTC	CASSQVPGADGYTF